A selection of T cell receptor beta chains follows, all from one sample in a study of brain T cells in children with intractable seizures. Using immunoSEQ multiplex PCR, the repertoire was profiled, and TCRdb retains in-frame clones only, with some absent. The table shows 50,000 to 75,000 clones, with roughly 95% occurring only once. This specimen consisted of peripheral blood, obtained at surgery. The receptors were gathered from a boy in the first two years of life with focal cortical dysplasia and intractable seizures. The CDR3 runs from the conserved cysteine through the conserved F or W. D genes are given only for firm matches. Not all rows give a size; the values are once, few, many and, for expanded clones, a class.

>NA|TRBV29-1|NA|TRBJ1-2
CSVETANYGYTF
TGCAGCGTTGAAACAGCTAACTATGGCTACACCTTC
>NA|TRBV5-6|NA|TRBJ1-2
CASSANPGFGYTF
TGTGCCAGCAGCGCAAACCCAGGGTTCGGCTACACCTTC
>TRBD2|TRBV9|once|TRBJ2-5
CASSPTSGDLQETQYF
TGTGCCAGCAGCCCCACTAGCGGGGACCTTCAAGAGACCCAGTACTTC
>TRBD2|TRBV20-1|NA|TRBJ2-3
CSASWASGGRSTDTQYF
TGCAGTGCTAGTTGGGCTAGCGGGGGTCGAAGCACAGATACGCAGTATTTT
>NA|TRBV19|NA|TRBJ1-5
CASSIGRAGQPQHF
TGTGCCAGTAGTATAGGAAGGGCCGGTCAGCCCCAGCATTTT
>NA|TRBV9|NA|TRBJ2-1
CASSVRESSYNEQFF
TGTGCCAGCAGCGTAAGAGAGAGCTCCTACAATGAGCAGTTCTTC
>NA|TRBV15|NA|TRBJ2-1
CATSRDSFVNEQFF
TGTGCCACCAGCAGGGACAGTTTTGTCAATGAGCAGTTCTTC
>NA|TRBV5-5|NA|TRBJ1-1
CASSFVYPGAEAFF
TGTGCCAGCAGCTTTGTCTACCCGGGGGCTGAAGCTTTCTTT
>NA|TRBV3-1/TRBV3-2|NA|TRBJ2-7
CASSHGEVPYEQYF
TGTGCCAGCAGCCATGGAGAGGTCCCCTACGAGCAGTACTTC
>NA|TRBV18|NA|TRBJ1-2
CASSPMLDGSNYGYTF
TGTGCCAGCTCACCGATGCTAGACGGATCTAACTATGGCTACACCTTC
>TRBD2|TRBV4-1|NA|TRBJ2-5
CASSLLGTSGLSKGETQYF
TGCGCCAGCAGCCTCCTCGGGACTAGCGGGCTTTCAAAGGGAGAGACCCAGTACTTC
>TRBD1|TRBV5-1|NA|TRBJ1-4
CASSLEAGGVGKLFF
TGCGCCAGCAGCTTGGAGGCAGGGGGAGTGGGGAAACTGTTTTTT
>NA|TRBV7-2|NA|TRBJ1-2
CASSSPTRGKHYGYTF
TGTGCCAGCAGCTCGCCGACCCGGGGGAAGCACTATGGCTACACCTTC
>NA|TRBV30|NA|TRBJ1-2
CAWRDFACGYTF
TGTGCCTGGAGGGACTTTGCTTGTGGCTACACCTTC
>NA|TRBV7-2|NA|TRBJ2-7
CASSLAGVGEQYF
TGTGCCAGCAGCTTAGCAGGGGTTGGCGAGCAGTACTTC
>NA|TRBV2|few|TRBJ1-1
CASSVVEGNTEAFF
TGTGCCAGCAGTGTAGTGGAAGGGAACACTGAAGCTTTCTTT
>NA|TRBV3-1/TRBV3-2|once|TRBJ1-1
CASSLEGPGESDTEAFF
TGTGCCAGCAGCCTAGAGGGGCCAGGGGAATCTGACACTGAAGCTTTCTTT
>TRBD2|TRBV7-9|NA|TRBJ2-7
CASSSGTSGGALGEQYF
TGTGCCAGCAGCTCCGGGACTAGCGGGGGGGCCTTAGGAGAGCAGTACTTC
>TRBD1|TRBV5-4|NA|TRBJ1-6
CASSLETGTPLHF
TGTGCCAGCAGCTTAGAGACAGGGACACCCCTCCACTTT
>NA|TRBV5-8|NA|TRBJ2-3
CASSLRGTDTQYF
TGTGCCAGCAGCTTGCGCGGCACAGATACGCAGTATTTT
>NA|TRBV12-3/TRBV12-4|NA|TRBJ2-7
CASSLETSYEQYF
TGTGCCAGCAGTTTAGAAACTTCCTACGAGCAGTACTTC
>TRBD2|TRBV10-1|NA|TRBJ2-3
CASSGTSGSDTQYF
TGCGCCAGCAGCGGGACTAGCGGTTCAGATACGCAGTATTTT
>TRBD1|TRBV5-1|once|TRBJ2-2
CASSPQGAETGELFF
TGCGCCAGCAGCCCACAGGGGGCAGAGACCGGGGAGCTGTTTTTT
>NA|TRBV4-1|NA|TRBJ1-5
CASSVNKGTDNQPQHF
TGCGCCAGCAGCGTGAACAAGGGTACTGACAATCAGCCCCAGCATTTT
>NA|TRBV10-1|once|TRBJ1-1
CASSARATEAFF
TGCGCCAGCAGTGCCAGGGCCACTGAAGCTTTCTTT
>NA|TRBV4-3|NA|TRBJ1-2
CASSQSPHPLGDGYTF
TGCGCCAGCAGCCAAAGTCCTCACCCGCTTGGAGATGGCTACACCTTC
>NA|TRBV12-3/TRBV12-4|NA|TRBJ1-4
CASSTLAEKLFF
TGTGCCAGCAGCACTCTCGCTGAAAAACTGTTTTTT
>NA|TRBV10-3|NA|TRBJ2-2
CATLVERELFF
TGTGCCACCTTAGTTGAGAGGGAGCTGTTTTTT
>NA|TRBV27|NA|TRBJ1-6
CASSPTPVGGLYNSPLHF
TGTGCCAGCAGTCCGACACCGGTTGGGGGCCTCTATAATTCACCCCTCCACTTT
>NA|TRBV3-1/TRBV3-2|NA|TRBJ1-2
CASSQGAITYGYTF
TGTGCCAGCAGCCAAGGGGCTATTACCTATGGCTACACCTTC
>NA|TRBV6-5|NA|TRBJ2-7
CASRLGGTALREQYF
TGTGCCAGCAGGTTAGGGGGGACAGCCCTACGCGAGCAGTACTTC
>NA|TRBV9|NA|TRBJ2-1
CASSGRNSYNEQFF
TGTGCCAGCAGCGGACGGAACTCCTACAATGAGCAGTTCTTC
>TRBD1|TRBV3-1/TRBV3-2|once|TRBJ2-2
CASSPYHGQGGPTGELFF
TGTGCCAGCAGCCCTTATCATGGACAGGGCGGTCCCACCGGGGAGCTGTTTTTT
>NA|TRBV6-5|NA|TRBJ2-2
CASSPEYRELFF
TGTGCCAGCAGTCCGGAATACCGGGAGCTGTTTTTT
>NA|TRBV7-9|NA|TRBJ2-7
CASSLAGSYEQYF
TGTGCCAGCAGCTTAGCAGGGTCCTACGAGCAGTACTTC
>NA|TRBV10-2|NA|TRBJ2-7
CASSEGKGDYEQYF
TGCGCCAGCAGTGAAGGGAAAGGAGACTACGAGCAGTACTTC
>TRBD1|TRBV4-2|NA|TRBJ2-7
CASSQPGQGAFEQYF
TGTGCCAGCAGCCAACCGGGACAGGGGGCGTTCGAGCAGTACTTC
>NA|TRBV27|few|TRBJ2-2
CASSPLWERPTGELFF
TGTGCCAGCAGTCCCCTATGGGAAAGGCCCACCGGGGAGCTGTTTTTT
>NA|TRBV27|NA|TRBJ2-3
CASSFFLTDTQYF
TGTGCCAGCAGTTTTTTCCTTACAGATACGCAGTATTTT
>NA|TRBV7-9|NA|TRBJ1-3
CASSSLLEGRSGNTIYF
TGTGCCAGCAGCTCACTCTTGGAGGGGCGTTCTGGAAACACCATATATTTT
>NA|TRBV5-4|NA|TRBJ2-1
CASSLTTRNEQFF
TGTGCCAGCAGCTTGACTACACGAAATGAGCAGTTCTTC